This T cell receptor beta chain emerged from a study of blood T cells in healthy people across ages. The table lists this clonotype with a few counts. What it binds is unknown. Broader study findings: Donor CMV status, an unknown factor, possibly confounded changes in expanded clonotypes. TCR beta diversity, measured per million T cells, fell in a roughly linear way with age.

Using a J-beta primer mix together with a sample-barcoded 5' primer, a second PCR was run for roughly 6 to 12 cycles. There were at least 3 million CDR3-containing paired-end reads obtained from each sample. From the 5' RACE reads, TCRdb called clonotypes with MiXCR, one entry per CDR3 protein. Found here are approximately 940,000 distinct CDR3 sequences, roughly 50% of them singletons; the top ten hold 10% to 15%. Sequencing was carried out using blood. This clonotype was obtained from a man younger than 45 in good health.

Written as DNA, the CDR3 is TGTGCCAGCAGCCAAATGGGACGGGTAGTGGAGCAGTACTTC. Protein product: CASSQMGRVVEQYF. This sequence joins TRBV2 and TRBJ2-7; D may match TRBD1 or TRBD2 (5 bases each). Between the trimmed V and J ends, which lost 6 bases and 7 bases, there was a span of 19 bases. The CDR3 has 14 residues. Germline V CDR1 and CDR2: SNHLY, FYNNEI.